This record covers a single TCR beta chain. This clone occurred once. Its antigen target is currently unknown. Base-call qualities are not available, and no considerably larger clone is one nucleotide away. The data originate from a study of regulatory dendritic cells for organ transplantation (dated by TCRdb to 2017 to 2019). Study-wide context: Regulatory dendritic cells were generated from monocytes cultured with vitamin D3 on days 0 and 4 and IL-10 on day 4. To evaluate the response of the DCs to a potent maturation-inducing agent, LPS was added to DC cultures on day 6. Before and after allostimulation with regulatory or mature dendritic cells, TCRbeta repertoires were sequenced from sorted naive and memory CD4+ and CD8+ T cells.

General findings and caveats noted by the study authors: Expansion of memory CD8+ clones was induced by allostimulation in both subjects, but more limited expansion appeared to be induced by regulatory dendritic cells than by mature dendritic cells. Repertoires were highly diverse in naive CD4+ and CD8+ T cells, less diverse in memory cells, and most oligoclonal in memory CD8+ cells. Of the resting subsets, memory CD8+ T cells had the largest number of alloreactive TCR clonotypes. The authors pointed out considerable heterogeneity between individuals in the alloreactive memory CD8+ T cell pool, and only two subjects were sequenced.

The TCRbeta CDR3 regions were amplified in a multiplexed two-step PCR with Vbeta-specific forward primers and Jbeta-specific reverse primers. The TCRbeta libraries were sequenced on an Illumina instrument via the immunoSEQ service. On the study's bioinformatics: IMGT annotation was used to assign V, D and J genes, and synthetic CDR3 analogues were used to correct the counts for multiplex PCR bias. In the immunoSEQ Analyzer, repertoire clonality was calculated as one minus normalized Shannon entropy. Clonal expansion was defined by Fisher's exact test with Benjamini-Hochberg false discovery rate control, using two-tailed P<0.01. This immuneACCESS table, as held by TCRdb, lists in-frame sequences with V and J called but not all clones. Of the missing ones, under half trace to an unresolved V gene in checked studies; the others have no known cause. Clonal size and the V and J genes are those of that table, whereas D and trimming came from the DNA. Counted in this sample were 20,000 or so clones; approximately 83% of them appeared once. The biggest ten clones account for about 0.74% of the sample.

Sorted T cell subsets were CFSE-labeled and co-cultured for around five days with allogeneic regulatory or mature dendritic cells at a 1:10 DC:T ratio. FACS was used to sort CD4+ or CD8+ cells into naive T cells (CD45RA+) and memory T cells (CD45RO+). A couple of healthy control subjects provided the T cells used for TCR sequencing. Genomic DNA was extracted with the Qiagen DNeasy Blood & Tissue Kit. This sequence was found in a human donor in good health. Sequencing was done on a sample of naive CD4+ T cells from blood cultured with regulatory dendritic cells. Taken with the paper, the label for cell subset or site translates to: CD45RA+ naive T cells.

Here the CDR3 is given as CASSLLTDYNEQFF. The DNA is as follows: TGTGCCAGCAGCTTGTTAACAGACTACAATGAGCAGTTCTTC. In this chain, TRBV5-4 is recombined with TRBJ2-1; too little of a D gene remains to name it. There are 14 amino acids in the CDR3, from cysteine to phenylalanine inclusive. The DNA shown is the 42-base CDR3, in frame from base 1. Via the germline V gene (reference sequence), CDR1 is SGHNT and CDR2 YYREEE. V gives up 1 base and J gives up 3 bases, and the segment between their germline ends measures 8 bases.